This note documents a single TCR beta chain sequence. Its antigen is currently unknown. Healthy people donating bone marrow made up the donors. The PCR ran on 60 Vbeta and 13 Jbeta primers. The table came from immunoSEQ multiplex PCR; TCRdb's copy has only in-frame clones and leaves some out. The sample includes 130,000 to 150,000 clones, approximately 79% of them seen just once. These data originate in a study of cytomegalovirus exposure and HLA in healthy donors. Study details: The Caucasian-associated ancestry cluster held less than 85% of roughly 400 genotyped donors.

Germline V gives CDR1 GTSNPN, CDR2 SVGIG (reference sequence). The CDR3 extends over 13 amino acids. V gave up 1 base and J gave up 3 bases, with 10 bases separating them. Study results and caveats: Fewer N-insertions (relative to the 666-donor mean) were reportedly seen in an Asian-associated ancestry cluster in a later analysis.

Sequencing used PBMCs. The clonotype comes from a male donor in good health and CMV-seronegative. This rearrangement joins TRBV30 to TRBJ2-7; TRBD1 is a possible D gene (5 bases). The CDR3 sequence is CAWSGYRNYEQYF. The CDR3 DNA sequence: TGTGCCTGGAGTGGATACAGGAACTACGAGCAGTACTTC.